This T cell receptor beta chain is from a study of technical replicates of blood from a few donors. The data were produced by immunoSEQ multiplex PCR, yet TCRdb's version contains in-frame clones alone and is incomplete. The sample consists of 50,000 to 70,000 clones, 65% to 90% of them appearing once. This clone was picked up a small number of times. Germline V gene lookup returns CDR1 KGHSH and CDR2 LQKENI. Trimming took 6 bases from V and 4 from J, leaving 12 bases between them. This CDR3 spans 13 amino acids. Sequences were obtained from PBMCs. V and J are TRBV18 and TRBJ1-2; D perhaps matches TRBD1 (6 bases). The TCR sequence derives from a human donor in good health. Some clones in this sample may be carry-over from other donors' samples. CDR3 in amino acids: CASSPAGAYGYTF. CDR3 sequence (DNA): TGTGCCAGCTCCCCGGCGGGGGCCTATGGCTACACCTTC.